This T cell receptor (beta chain) emerged from a study of control samples from healthy donors and cancer patients. V trimming: 6 bases; J trimming: 7 bases; junction bases outside the gene matches: 12. The CDR3 has 15 residues. In germline, CDR1 is LNHDA, CDR2 SQIVND (reference sequence). Profiled with immunoSEQ multiplex PCR; TCRdb holds only in-frame clones, not every one. The sample shows about 180,000 clones, around nine tenths of them seen only once. This sequence originates from a man aged 30-40 years in good health. This chain uses TRBV19 with TRBJ1-5, with TRBD1 matching 7 bases. The material sequenced was blood. The CDR3 sequence: CASRPTGLYAQPQHF. As DNA, the CDR3 is TGTGCCAGTAGGCCGACAGGGCTCTATGCCCAGCCCCAGCATTTT.